These 22 T cell receptor beta chains share one sample of origin, sequenced in a study of human T cells and chemical hapten exposure. As to time point: pre-sensitization, week 0. Treatment here: therapeutic diphenylcyclopropenone sensitization with weekly scalp DPC. TCRdb ran MiXCR on the RACE reads and lists one entry per CDR3 protein. Among about 98,000 distinct CDR3 sequences listed, roughly a tenth were seen once. This specimen was whole blood, taken in connection with sensitization to the hapten diphenylcyclopropenone (DPC). Source of these receptors: a woman aged 55-70 years with alopecia areata. Some clones in this sample may be carry-over from other donors' samples.

This clonotype was counted only a few times. The chain uses TRBV5-1 and TRBJ2-4, with 7 nucleotides matching TRBD2. CDR1 and CDR2 (germline): SGHRS, YFSETQ. V shed 4 bases, J shed 8 bases, and the junction held 6 bases outside the gene matches. CDR3 length: 13 amino acids. CDR3 in DNA: TGCGCCAGCAGCCAGGGAGGGAGAGACATTCAGTACTTC. Translation gives CASSQGGRDIQYF.

This clonotype was counted only a few times. V and J are TRBV7-3 and TRBJ2-2; D is ambiguous. The CDR3 has 17 amino acids. V was shortened by 4 bases and J by 2 bases, with 17 bases between the two germline ends. Germline lookup yields CDR1 SGHTA and CDR2 FQGTGA. The CDR3 here is CASSSRPTPLNTGELFF. The CDR3 nucleotides are TGTGCCAGCAGCTCAAGACCTACCCCACTCAACACCGGGGAGCTGTTTTTT.

This clonotype was found a few times. The genes are TRBV12-3 or TRBV12-4 and TRBJ2-7; 7 bases are a match to TRBD1. The CDR3 loop spans 13 amino acids. Germline trimming cut 6 bases from V and 8 bases from J; bases unmatched to any gene: 10. This chain's CDR3 is CASSLGQVPQQYF. The CDR3, as DNA: TGTGCCAGCAGCCTCGGACAGGTGCCACAGCAGTACTTC.

Ten or more counts support this clonotype. The chain joins TRBV29-1 to TRBJ1-1, with D perhaps matching TRBD1 (5 bases). V lost 7 bases to trimming and J lost 1 base, with 13 bases between them. The germline V gene encodes CDR1 SQVTM and CDR2 ANQGSEA. This CDR3 is 13 amino acids long. CDR3 residues: CSGHLGQNTEAFF. The CDR3 bases are TGCAGCGGTCACCTAGGACAGAACACTGAAGCTTTCTTT. The full variable domain, in which reference TRBV29-1 and TRBJ1-1 provide the parts outside the CDR3, is SAVISQKPSRDICQRGTSLTIQCQVDSQVTMMFWYRQQPGQSLTLIATANQGSEATYESGFVIDKFPISRPNLTFSTLTVSNMSPEDSSIYLCSGHLGQNTEAFFGQGTRLTVV.

This clonotype was counted ten times or more. This rearrangement joins TRBV10-3 to TRBJ1-1; 10 bases are shared with TRBD1. V was clipped by 5 bases and J by 5 bases; unmatched bases: 11. This CDR3 contains 16 residues. CDR1 is ENHRY and CDR2 is SYGVKD in the germline V gene. The DNA of the CDR3 is TGTGCCATCAGTCGGACAGGGGGGTCCACTTGGACTGAAGCTTTCTTT. This encodes CAISRTGGSTWTEAFF.

This clonotype has ten or more counts. The chain uses TRBV20-1 and TRBJ1-5; D gene ambiguous. Between the trimmed V and J ends, which lost 3 bases and 4 bases, there was a span of 10 bases. CDR1 and CDR2 (germline): DFQATT, SNEGSKA (reference sequence). This CDR3 spans 13 amino acids. The DNA for the CDR3 is TGCAGTGCTAGGGCGTCGGCGAATCAGCCCCAGCATTTT. Protein sequence: CSARASANQPQHF.

The chain recombines TRBV20-1 with TRBJ2-3; TRBD2 is a possible D gene (7 bases). V was trimmed by 1 base and J by 12 bases, leaving 14 bases between them. The CDR3 loop spans 12 amino acids. Germline lookup yields CDR1 DFQATT and CDR2 SNEGSKA (reference sequence). CDR3 coding DNA: TGCAGTGCTAGAGTAAACGGGGGGCCCCAGTATTTT. This gives the protein CSARVNGGPQYF.

The genes are TRBV30 and TRBJ2-7; TRBD2 agrees at 12 bases. V gave up 0 bases and J gave up 4 bases; unmatched junction bases: 13. The germline gives CDR1 GTSNPN, CDR2 SVGIG (reference sequence). CDR3 size: 18 residues. In nucleotides, the CDR3 is TGTGCCTGGAGTGTACGGTTGGGGCTAGCGGGGGGGACGTACGAGCAGTACTTC. It yields the protein CAWSVRLGLAGGTYEQYF.

This clonotype was observed a few times. The chain uses TRBV5-6 and TRBJ2-7, with D tentatively TRBD1 (6 bases). The germline CDR1 and CDR2 sequences are SGHDT and YYEEEE. V was trimmed by 0 bases and J by 2 bases, leaving 12 bases between them. The CDR3 totals 15 residues. CDR3 residues: CASSLVGTRPYEQYF. CDR3 bases: TGTGCCAGCAGCTTGGTCGGGACACGCCCCTACGAGCAGTACTTC.

This chain joins TRBV7-9 and TRBJ1-1, with D uncertain. The length of the CDR3 is 14 residues. Per germline, CDR1 SEHNR and CDR2 FQNEAQ (reference sequence). V was shortened by 1 base and J by 5 bases, with 11 bases between the two germline ends. CDR3 nucleotide sequence: TGTGCCAGCAGCTTAGGTACTTTGGGGACTGAAGCTTTCTTT. This codes for CASSLGTLGTEAFF.

The chain couples TRBV10-2 to TRBJ2-5, with unresolved D. The V end lost 2 bases, the J end lost 1 base, and 11 bases lay between the germline ends. The CDR3 loop spans 15 amino acids. CDR1 and CDR2 (germline): WSHSY, SAAADI. The CDR3 nucleotides read TGCGCCAGCAGTGAGATCCTAGGGATCCAAGAGACCCAGTACTTC. As protein: CASSEILGIQETQYF.

This clonotype was found many times. The chain joins TRBV29-1 to TRBJ2-7; D might be TRBD1 (5 bases). CDR1 is SQVTM and CDR2 is ANQGSEA in the germline V gene. V lost 5 bases, J lost 5 bases, and 16 bases lay in between. The CDR3 is 13 amino acids. This CDR3 is CSVSRSAGHEQYF. DNA for the CDR3: TGCAGCGTTTCCCGGTCGGCAGGGCACGAGCAGTACTTC.

V and J are TRBV18 and TRBJ2-1, with D possibly being TRBD2 (6 bases). The CDR3 is 13 amino acids. V was cut by 1 base and J by 6 bases, with 7 bases left in between. CDR1 and CDR2 from the germline V gene are KGHSH and LQKENI. The CDR3 DNA reads as TGTGCCAGCTCACCACTGGGGGGCAATGAGCAGTTCTTC. Translated: CASSPLGGNEQFF.

Here the CDR3 reads CASSWGQAAQSPRNQPQHF. The CDR3 DNA is TGTGCCAGCAGTTGGGGACAGGCCGCGCAAAGTCCCCGCAATCAGCCCCAGCATTTT. The V gene is TRBV6-6, the J gene TRBJ1-5; 8 positions agree with TRBD1. CDR1 and CDR2 from the germline V gene are MNHNY and SVGAGI (reference sequence). The CDR3 has 19 residues. With 4 bases clipped from V and 2 bases from J, the junction kept 16 bases outside the gene matches.

This clonotype was counted many times. CDR3 sequence reads: CSARQGGQPQHF. Written as DNA, the CDR3 is TGCAGCGCCCGACAGGGTGGTCAGCCCCAGCATTTT. The rearrangement uses TRBV29-1 and TRBJ1-5, with 7 nucleotides matching TRBD1. Germline CDR1 and CDR2: SQVTM and ANQGSEA. This CDR3 is 12 amino acids long. J was trimmed by 6 bases and V by 7 bases; bases with no gene match: 6.

The rearrangement links TRBV7-9 to TRBJ2-7; D is unresolved. From germline, CDR1 is SEHNR and CDR2 FQNEAQ (reference sequence). V was shortened by 3 bases and J by 2 bases, with 5 bases between the two germline ends. The CDR3 spans 12 residues. CDR3 coding DNA: TGTGCCAGCAGCTTGTTCGCCTACGAGCAGTACTTC. Translated, it gives CASSLFAYEQYF. The variable domain in full, completed from reference TRBV7-9 and TRBJ2-7, reads DTGVSQNPRHKITKRGQNVTFRCDPISEHNRLYWYRQTLGQGPEFLTYFQNEAQLEKSRLLSDRFSAERPKGSFSTLEIQRTEQGDSAMYLCASSLFAYEQYFGPGTRLTVT.

This clonotype has only a few counts. The chain joins TRBV7-9 to TRBJ2-1; 10 bases are shared with TRBD1. Germline V gives CDR1 SEHNR, CDR2 FQNEAQ (reference sequence). The CDR3 is 17 residues long. Trimming cost V 4 bases and J 4 bases; bases outside gene matches: 10. DNA of the CDR3: TGTGCCAGCAGCTCCACGACAGGGGGCGTGGGGTACAATGAGCAGTTCTTC. Residues: CASSSTTGGVGYNEQFF.

This clonotype was found many times. The chain links TRBV7-9 to TRBJ2-3; D gene ambiguous. Germline CDR1 and CDR2: SEHNR and FQNEAQ (reference sequence). The CDR3 consists of 11 residues. The germline V and J ends were trimmed by 3 bases and 6 bases, with 4 bases remaining between them. In DNA form, the CDR3 reads TGTGCCAGCAGCTTGAGGGATACGCAGTATTTT. It encodes CASSLRDTQYF.

This clonotype was observed at least ten times. The J gene is TRBJ2-7, the V gene TRBV11-2, with 11 bases that match TRBD1. The CDR3 loop spans 16 amino acids. From germline, CDR1 is SGHAT and CDR2 FQNNGV. J gave up 3 bases and V 2 bases, and 6 bases lay outside the gene matches. In DNA form, the CDR3 reads TGTGCCAGCAGCTTATCAGGGACAGGGGGATTCTACGAGCAGTACTTC. The encoded protein is CASSLSGTGGFYEQYF.

This clonotype was counted at least ten times. The rearrangement links TRBV29-1 to TRBJ1-1; D is ambiguous. The V end lost 3 bases, the J end lost 8 bases, and 10 bases lay between the germline ends. The CDR3 spans 11 residues. The germline gives CDR1 SQVTM, CDR2 ANQGSEA. DNA for the CDR3: TGCAGCGTTGAGTACGGCCCCGAAGCTTTCTTT. Translation gives CSVEYGPEAFF.

As to this clonotype: Sequence at one end of the junction differs from germline and may be a read error. The chain has TRBV11-2 and TRBJ2-7; no clear D gene. Looked up from germline, CDR1 is SGHAT and CDR2 is FQNNGV. CDR3 length: 12 residues. CDR3 nucleotides: TGTGCCAGCAGGTTAGTCGGCTACGAGCAGTACTTC. As protein: CASRLVGYEQYF. The whole variable domain, filled in from reference TRBV11-2 and TRBJ2-7, reads EAGVAQSPRYKIIEKRQSVAFWCNPISGHATLYWYQQILGQGPKLLIQFQNNGVVDDSQLPKDRFSAERLKGVDSTLKIQPAKLEDSAVYLCASRLVGYEQYFGPGTRLTVT.

This clonotype was recorded at least ten times. The chain is built from TRBV2 and TRBJ2-5; tentatively, D is TRBD1 (5 bases). The germline V and J ends were trimmed by 4 bases and 0 bases, with 12 bases remaining between them. This CDR3 has 15 residues. CDR1 SNHLY and CDR2 FYNNEI come from the germline V gene. The chain's CDR3 is CASSAQDTYQETQYF. For the CDR3, the DNA is TGTGCCAGCAGTGCACAGGATACGTACCAAGAGACCCAGTACTTC. Full variable domain (missing parts from reference TRBV2 and TRBJ2-5): EPEVTQTPSHQVTQMGQEVILRCVPISNHLYFYWYRQILGQKVEFLVSFYNNEISEKSEIFDDQFSVERPDGSNFTLKIRSTKLEDSAMYFCASSAQDTYQETQYFGPGTRLLVL.